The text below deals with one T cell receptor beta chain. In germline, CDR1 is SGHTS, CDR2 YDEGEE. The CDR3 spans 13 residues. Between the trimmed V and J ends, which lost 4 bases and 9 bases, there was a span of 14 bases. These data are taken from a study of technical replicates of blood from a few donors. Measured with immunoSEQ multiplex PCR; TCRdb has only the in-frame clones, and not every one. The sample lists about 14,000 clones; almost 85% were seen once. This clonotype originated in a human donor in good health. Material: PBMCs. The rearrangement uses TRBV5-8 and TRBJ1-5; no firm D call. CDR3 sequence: CASSPPPRWPQHF. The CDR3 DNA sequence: TGTGCCAGCAGCCCACCCCCCAGATGGCCCCAGCATTTT. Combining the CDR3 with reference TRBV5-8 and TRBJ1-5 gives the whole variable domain EAGVTQSPTHLIKTRGQQATLRCSPISGHTSVYWYQQALGLGLQFLLWYDEGEERNRGNFPPRFSGRQFPNYSSELNVNALELEDSALYLCASSPPPRWPQHFGDGTRLSIL.